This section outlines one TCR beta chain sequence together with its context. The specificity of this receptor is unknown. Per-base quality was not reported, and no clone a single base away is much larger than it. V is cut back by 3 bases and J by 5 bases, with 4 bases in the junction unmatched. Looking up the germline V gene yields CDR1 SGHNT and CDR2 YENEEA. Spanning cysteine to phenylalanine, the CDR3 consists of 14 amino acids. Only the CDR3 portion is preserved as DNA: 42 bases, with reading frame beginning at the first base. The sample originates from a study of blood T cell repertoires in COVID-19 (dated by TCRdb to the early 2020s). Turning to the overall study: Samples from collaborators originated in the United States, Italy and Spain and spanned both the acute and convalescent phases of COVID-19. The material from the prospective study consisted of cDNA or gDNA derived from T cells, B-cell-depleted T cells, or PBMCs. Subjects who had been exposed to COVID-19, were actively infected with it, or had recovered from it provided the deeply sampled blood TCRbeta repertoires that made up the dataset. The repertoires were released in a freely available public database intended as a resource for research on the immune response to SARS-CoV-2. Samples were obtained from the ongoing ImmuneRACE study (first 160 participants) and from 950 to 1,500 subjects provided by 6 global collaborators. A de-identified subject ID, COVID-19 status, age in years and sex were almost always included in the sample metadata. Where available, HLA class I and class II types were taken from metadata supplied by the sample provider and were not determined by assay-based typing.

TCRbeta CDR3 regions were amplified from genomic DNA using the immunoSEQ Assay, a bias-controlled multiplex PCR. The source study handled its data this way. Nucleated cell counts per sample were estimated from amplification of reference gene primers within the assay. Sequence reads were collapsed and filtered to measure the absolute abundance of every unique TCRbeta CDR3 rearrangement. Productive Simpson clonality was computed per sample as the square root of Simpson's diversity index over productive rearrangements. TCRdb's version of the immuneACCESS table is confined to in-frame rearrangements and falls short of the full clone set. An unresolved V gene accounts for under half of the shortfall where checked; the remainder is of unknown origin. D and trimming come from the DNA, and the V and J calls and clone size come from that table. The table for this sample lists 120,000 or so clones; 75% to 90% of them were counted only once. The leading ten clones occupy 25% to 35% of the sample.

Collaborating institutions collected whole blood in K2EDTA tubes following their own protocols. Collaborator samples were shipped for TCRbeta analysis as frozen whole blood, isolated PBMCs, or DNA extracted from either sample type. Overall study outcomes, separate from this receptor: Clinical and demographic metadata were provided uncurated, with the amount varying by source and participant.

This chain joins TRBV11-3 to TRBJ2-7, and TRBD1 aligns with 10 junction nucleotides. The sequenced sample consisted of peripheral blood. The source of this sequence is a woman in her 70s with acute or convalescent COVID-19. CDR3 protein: CASSLGQGCHEQYF. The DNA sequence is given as TGTGCCAGCAGCTTGGGACAGGGGTGCCACGAGCAGTACTTC.